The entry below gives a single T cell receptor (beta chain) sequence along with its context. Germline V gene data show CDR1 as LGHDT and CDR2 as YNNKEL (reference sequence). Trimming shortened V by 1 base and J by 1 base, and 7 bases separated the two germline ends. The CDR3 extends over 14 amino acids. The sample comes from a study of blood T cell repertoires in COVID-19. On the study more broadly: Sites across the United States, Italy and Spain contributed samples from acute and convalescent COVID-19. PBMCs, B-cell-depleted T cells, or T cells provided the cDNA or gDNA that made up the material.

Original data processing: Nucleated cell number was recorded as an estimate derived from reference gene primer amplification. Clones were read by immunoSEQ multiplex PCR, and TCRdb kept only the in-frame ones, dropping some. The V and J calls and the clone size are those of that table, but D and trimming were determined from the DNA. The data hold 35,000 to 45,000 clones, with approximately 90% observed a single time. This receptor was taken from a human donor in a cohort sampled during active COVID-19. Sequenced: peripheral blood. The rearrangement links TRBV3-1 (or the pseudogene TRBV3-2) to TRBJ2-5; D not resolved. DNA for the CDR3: TGTGCCAGCAGCCAAGGACTGTCCCAAGAGACCCAGTACTTC. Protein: CASSQGLSQETQYF.